Each of the 17 T cell receptor beta chains below was sequenced from the same sample in a study of OX40 agonist ivuxolimab in advanced cancers. Sequenced by immunoSEQ multiplex PCR; TCRdb stores in-frame clones only, minus some. This table holds roughly 86,000 clones, 90% to 95% found once. Sequenced material: CD4+ or CD8+ T cells sorted from blood, taken in a trial of the OX40 agonist ivuxolimab. These receptors all come from an adult with an advanced solid tumor such as melanoma, head and neck, liver or kidney cancer.

The V call is TRBV2, the J call TRBJ2-3; 8 nucleotides line up with TRBD2. Germline values: CDR1 SNHLY, CDR2 FYNNEI. J was trimmed by 3 bases and V by 6 bases; bases with no gene match: 5. This CDR3 has 14 residues. The CDR3 region is CASSREGGTDTQYF. In DNA form, the CDR3 reads TGTGCCAGCAGCCGGGAGGGTGGGACAGATACGCAGTATTTT.

This chain uses TRBV7-9 with TRBJ2-5; D unclear. CDR1 is SEHNR, CDR2 FQNEAQ, per germline (reference sequence). This CDR3 spans 11 amino acids. V lost 3 bases, J lost 5 bases, and 4 bases lay in between. The CDR3 is CASSFGETQYF. The CDR3 DNA reads as TGTGCCAGCAGCTTCGGGGAGACCCAGTACTTC.

This clone has only one observation. This rearrangement joins TRBV28 to TRBJ2-1; the match to TRBD2 covers 10 bases. Trimming removed 4 bases from V and 2 bases from J; junction bases left unmatched: 11. Germline lookup yields CDR1 MDHEN and CDR2 SYDVKM. The CDR3 runs to 18 residues. The DNA of the CDR3 is TGTGCCAGCAGTTATCCCCCTAGCGGGAGCTTTGCCTACAATGAGCAGTTCTTC. This sequence encodes CASSYPPSGSFAYNEQFF.

This chain joins TRBV5-6 and TRBJ1-5, with D hard to call. This CDR3 contains 14 residues. CDR1 SGHDT and CDR2 YYEEEE come from the germline V gene. V was shortened by 4 bases and J by 5 bases, with 13 bases between the two germline ends. The CDR3 DNA reads as TGTGCCAGCAGCCGAAATCCGGGTGATCAGCCCCAGCATTTT. Translating gives CASSRNPGDQPQHF.

V is TRBV7-2 and J is TRBJ1-3; D is possibly TRBD1 (6 bases). This CDR3 spans 17 amino acids. Trimming took off 0 bases at V and 0 bases at J, with 12 bases between the two ends. From germline, CDR1 is SGHTA and CDR2 FQGNSA. The CDR3 DNA is TGTGCCAGCAGCTTAGCGGGGACACTCTTCTCTGGAAACACCATATATTTT. Protein: CASSLAGTLFSGNTIYF.

V gene TRBV4-3 combines with J gene TRBJ2-2; D is possibly TRBD1 or TRBD2 (5 bases each). The CDR3 runs to 15 residues. The germline V and J ends were trimmed by 0 bases and 9 bases, with 14 bases remaining between them. The germline CDR1 and CDR2 sequences are LGHNA and YSLEER. CDR3 residues: CASSQEGTSGWELFF. The CDR3 nucleotides read TGCGCCAGCAGCCAAGAAGGGACGTCAGGTTGGGAGCTGTTTTTT.

V and J are TRBV6-6 and TRBJ1-1, with D tentatively TRBD1 (5 bases). V was pared by 1 base and J by 10 bases, with 10 bases between. The CDR3 contains 12 residues. Germline V gene data show CDR1 as MNHNY and CDR2 as SVGAGI (reference sequence). The CDR3 spells CASSYFGGVAFF. CDR3 nucleotides: TGTGCCAGCAGTTACTTTGGGGGGGTAGCTTTCTTT.

The J gene is TRBJ1-4, the V gene TRBV19; D may be TRBD1 (5 bases). The CDR3 has 16 residues. Germline loops: CDR1 LNHDA, CDR2 SQIVND (reference sequence). The V and J ends lost 9 bases and 3 bases respectively, with 20 bases between them. DNA for the CDR3: TGTGCCAGCATGGGCTCACCAGTGGGGGCTAATGAAAAACTGTTTTTT. Translated, it gives CASMGSPVGANEKLFF. Complete variable domain (other parts from reference TRBV19 and TRBJ1-4): DGGITQSPKYLFRKEGQNVTLSCEQNLNHDAMYWYRQDPGQGLRLIYYSQIVNDFQKGDIAEGYSVSREKKESFPLTVTSAQKNPTAFYLCASMGSPVGANEKLFFGSGTQLSVL.

This rearrangement joins TRBV2 to TRBJ2-3, with TRBD1 identical over 7 bases. The CDR3 contains 15 residues. Germline assignment: CDR1 SNHLY and CDR2 FYNNEI. V shed 5 bases, J shed 0 bases, and the junction held 5 bases outside the gene matches. The chain's CDR3 is CASSKDRASTDTQYF. The CDR3 DNA is TGTGCCAGCAGTAAAGACAGGGCCAGCACAGATACGCAGTATTTT.

The CDR3 DNA reads TGTGCCAGCAGCCTCACTCCGGGACAGGGAGGCGAGCAGTACTTC. Its protein product is CASSLTPGQGGEQYF. V and J are TRBV6-5 and TRBJ2-7, with 9 nucleotides matching TRBD1. The V gene end was trimmed by 6 bases and the J gene end by 6 bases; junction bases not matched to a gene: 12. Germline V gene data show CDR1 as MNHEY and CDR2 as SVGAGI. The CDR3 sequence is 15 residues long.

The chain combines TRBV10-3 with TRBJ2-3, with 8 bases fitting TRBD2. Germline CDR1 is ENHRY and CDR2 is SYGVKD. Germline trimming cut 3 bases from V and 2 bases from J; bases unmatched to any gene: 7. This CDR3 region has 16 residues. The CDR3 DNA is TGTGCCATCAGTGACCCCGGGAGGGGACTCACAGATACGCAGTATTTT. It encodes CAISDPGRGLTDTQYF.

The V gene is TRBV11-2, the J gene TRBJ2-1, with TRBD2 matching over 9 bases. The CDR3 has 15 residues. Germline CDR1 reads SGHAT; CDR2 reads FQNNGV. Losses at the gene ends were 1 base for V and 6 bases for J; bases not matched to a gene: 4. CDR3 in DNA: TGTGCCAGCAGCTTAGTAGGCGGGAGGGCCAATGAGCAGTTCTTC. Its protein is CASSLVGGRANEQFF.

The V call is TRBV28, the J call TRBJ2-7; TRBD1 is a possible D gene (5 bases). Trimming took off 6 bases at V and 0 bases at J, with 15 bases between the two ends. CDR1 and CDR2 from the germline V gene are MDHEN and SYDVKM. The CDR3 spans 15 residues. The CDR3 loop reads CASSPISGISYEQYF. The CDR3 DNA sequence: TGTGCCAGCAGCCCGATATCAGGGATCTCCTACGAGCAGTACTTC.

Concerning this clone: Its ends do not fully match the called genes, so a read error is possible. This sequence joins TRBV7-7 and TRBJ1-2; a possible D gene is TRBD1 (5 bases). This CDR3 comprises 13 residues. The germline CDR1 and CDR2 sequences are SSHAT and FNYEAQ (reference sequence). The CDR3 sequence: CASSLVTECGYTF. The CDR3 DNA is TGTGCTAGCAGCCTAGTGACAGAGTGTGGCTACACCTTC.

The rearrangement joins TRBV7-9 to TRBJ2-7; 15 bases fit TRBD2. The CDR3 is 16 amino acids. The germline V gene encodes CDR1 SEHNR and CDR2 FQNEAQ (reference sequence). The junction had 4 bases not matched to a gene; V was cut back by 5 bases and J by 2 bases. CDR3 nucleotides: TGTGCCAGCAGCAAGGGACTAGCGGGAGGCCCCTACGAGCAGTACTTC. Residues: CASSKGLAGGPYEQYF. Drawing the rest from reference TRBV7-9 and TRBJ2-7, the complete variable domain is DTGVSQNPRHKITKRGQNVTFRCDPISEHNRLYWYRQTLGQGPEFLTYFQNEAQLEKSRLLSDRFSAERPKGSFSTLEIQRTEQGDSAMYLCASSKGLAGGPYEQYFGPGTRLTVT.

This clone was observed a single time. This chain connects TRBV2 to TRBJ1-1; 8 bases align to TRBD1. Germline lookup yields CDR1 SNHLY and CDR2 FYNNEI. CDR3 length: 13 amino acids. V lost 6 bases to trimming and J lost 1 base; unmatched junction nucleotides: 1. The CDR3 region has the DNA TGTGCCAGCAGCGGACAGGGGAACACTGAAGCTTTCTTT. As protein: CASSGQGNTEAFF.

This chain joins TRBV9 and TRBJ2-3; a possible D gene is TRBD2 (6 bases). In germline, CDR1 is SGDLS, CDR2 YYNGEE. The V end lost 2 bases, the J end lost 4 bases, and 11 bases lay between the germline ends. This CDR3 is 14 amino acids long. The CDR3 DNA reads TGTGCCAGCAGCGTTAGCGGAGCAGCAGATACGCAGTATTTT. Its protein product is CASSVSGAADTQYF.